These T cell receptor beta chains were read from a single sample in a study of T-cell memory formation after mild COVID-19. TCRdb processed the 5' RACE reads anew with MiXCR; each CDR3 protein has one entry. The table has more than 80,000 distinct CDR3 sequences, over 15% seen once. Sequencing used PBMCs or a T cell subset sorted from them (not recorded which). Receptors were obtained from an adult woman who had mild COVID-19 (a few samples of this study predate the infection). Cell type and time point are not known. CDR3s include the opening cysteine and the closing phenylalanine or tryptophan. The order of the fields is clone size, J gene, D gene, V gene, CDR3 DNA, CDR3 protein. The D gene is left open where the match is weak. For some rows the clone size is stated as once, few or many, or as a class when expanded; others skip it.

clone_size: few; j_call: TRBJ2-1; d_call: -; v_call: TRBV7-6; cdr3_nt: TGTGCCAGCAGCTCTCGCTCCTACAATGAGCAGTTCTTC; cdr3_aa: CASSSRSYNEQFF
clone_size: -; j_call: TRBJ2-7; d_call: -; v_call: TRBV6-2/TRBV6-3; cdr3_nt: TGTGCCAGCAGTTACGACGAGCAGTACTTC; cdr3_aa: CASSYDEQYF
clone_size: -; j_call: TRBJ2-3; d_call: TRBD2; v_call: TRBV10-3; cdr3_nt: TGTGCCATCAGTGAGATCGGACTGGTAGCGGGAGGGGTAGCAGATACGAAGTATTTT; cdr3_aa: CAISEIGLVAGGVADTKYF
clone_size: -; j_call: TRBJ1-1; d_call: TRBD1; v_call: TRBV5-5; cdr3_nt: TGTGCCAGCAGCTTCCACGGGACAGGGGTTTATTCGGACACTGAAGCTTTCTTT; cdr3_aa: CASSFHGTGVYSDTEAFF
clone_size: few; j_call: TRBJ1-2; d_call: TRBD1; v_call: TRBV20-1; cdr3_nt: TGCAGTGCTAGAGATGGCTTCCCGGGACAGGACTATGGCTACACCTTC; cdr3_aa: CSARDGFPGQDYGYTF
clone_size: -; j_call: TRBJ2-3; d_call: -; v_call: TRBV7-2; cdr3_nt: TGTGCCAGCAGCGTACCAGGGGAACGAGATACGCAGTATTTT; cdr3_aa: CASSVPGERDTQYF
clone_size: -; j_call: TRBJ2-5; d_call: -; v_call: TRBV11-1; cdr3_nt: TGTGCCAGCAGCTCGGGACTCTCTCGCCAAGAGACCCAGTACTTC; cdr3_aa: CASSSGLSRQETQYF
clone_size: few; j_call: TRBJ2-5; d_call: TRBD1; v_call: TRBV7-9; cdr3_nt: TGTGCCAGCAGCTCGACAGGGGACGAGACCCAGTACTTC; cdr3_aa: CASSSTGDETQYF
clone_size: few; j_call: TRBJ1-4; d_call: -; v_call: TRBV21-1; cdr3_nt: TGTGCCAGCAGCAAAAGTCCCCCGGTCGGACGGGCAGAGTCGCATGAAAAACTGTTTTTT; cdr3_aa: CASSKSPPVGRAESHEKLFF
clone_size: -; j_call: TRBJ2-6; d_call: TRBD1; v_call: TRBV5-6; cdr3_nt: TGTGCCAGCAGCCCGTATTACCCGGGACAGGACGTCTTTGGGGCCAACGTCCTGACTTTC; cdr3_aa: CASSPYYPGQDVFGANVLTF
clone_size: few; j_call: TRBJ2-5; d_call: TRBD2; v_call: TRBV11-3; cdr3_nt: TGTGCCAGCAGCCGGACTAGCGGGAGTAGTGAGACCCAGTACTTC; cdr3_aa: CASSRTSGSSETQYF
clone_size: -; j_call: TRBJ2-5; d_call: TRBD2; v_call: TRBV24-1; cdr3_nt: TGTGCCACCAGTGTCAAGGGACTAGCGGGTTTTCAAGAGACCCAGTACTTC; cdr3_aa: CATSVKGLAGFQETQYF
clone_size: few; j_call: TRBJ2-7; d_call: -; v_call: TRBV11-2; cdr3_nt: TGTGCCAGCAGCTTAGGGCTAGGCGGTTACTACGAGCAGTACTTC; cdr3_aa: CASSLGLGGYYEQYF